Below are 20 T cell receptor beta chains sequenced from a single sample in a study of T cell responses to AZD1222 COVID-19 vaccine. Sequencing used immunoSEQ multiplex PCR; TCRdb keeps in-frame clones, though not all of them. The sample lists 140,000 or so clones; just over 90% were seen once. The sequencing here drew on peripheral blood, taken on day 0 of AZD1222 vaccination. The origin of the receptors is an adult in good health.

V is TRBV5-1 and J is TRBJ1-1; D is unresolved. This CDR3 region has 13 residues. Deletions cut 1 base from V and 1 base from J, with 5 bases between. Germline CDR1 and CDR2: SGHRS and YFSETQ. The CDR3 spells CASSLMENTEAFF. CDR3 in DNA: TGCGCCAGCAGCTTGATGGAGAACACTGAAGCTTTCTTT.

This clone was picked up one time. The CDR3 here is CASSLTGPNFYEQYF. The CDR3 DNA reads TGTGCCAGCAGCCTGACAGGGCCCAACTTCTACGAGCAGTACTTC. The chain links TRBV7-9 to TRBJ2-7, with 7 nucleotides matching TRBD1. The CDR3 has 15 residues. J gave up 3 bases and V 5 bases, and 10 bases lay outside the gene matches. Germline CDR1 reads SEHNR; CDR2 reads FQNEAQ (reference sequence).

The chain has TRBV19 and TRBJ2-7, with 7 nucleotides matching TRBD1. The CDR3 sequence is 16 residues long. J was trimmed by 1 base and V by 0 bases; bases with no gene match: 6. CDR1 LNHDA and CDR2 SQIVND come from the germline V gene (reference sequence). DNA for the CDR3: TGTGCCAGTAGTATAGACTCGGGACAGCTTTCCTACGAGCAGTACTTC. It codes for CASSIDSGQLSYEQYF.

The V call is TRBV30, the J call TRBJ1-2; 7 bases are a match to TRBD1. Trimming took 3 bases from V and 5 from J; bases not matched to a gene: 18. Looked up from germline, CDR1 is GTSNPN and CDR2 is SVGIG (reference sequence). The CDR3 is 17 residues long. The CDR3 coding sequence is TGTGCCTGGAGGGAGCCCCCCACAGGGGTCGGGACTTATGGCTACACCTTC. This codes for CAWREPPTGVGTYGYTF. Using reference TRBV30 and TRBJ1-2 for the parts outside the CDR3, the full variable domain is SQTIHQWPATLVQPVGSPLSLECTVEGTSNPNLYWYRQAAGRGLQLLFYSVGIGQISSEVPQNLSASRPQDRQFILSSKKLLLSDSGFYLCAWREPPTGVGTYGYTFGSGTRLTVV.

This clone has only one observation. CDR3 region: CASSLEEAYEQYF. Written as DNA, the CDR3 is TGCGCCAGCAGCTTGGAGGAAGCCTACGAGCAGTACTTC. This chain connects TRBV5-1 to TRBJ2-7; no clear D gene. Trimming removed 0 bases at V and 2 bases at J, with 6 bases between. Germline lookup yields CDR1 SGHRS and CDR2 YFSETQ. The CDR3 has 13 residues.

The gene calls are TRBV7-8 and TRBJ1-1, with a possible D match to TRBD1 (5 bases). The length of the CDR3 is 14 residues. Germline CDR1 is SGHVS and CDR2 is FQNEAQ. Deletions cut 2 bases from V and 13 bases from J, with 20 bases between. CDR3 in amino acids: CASSLSLGGTMVFF. DNA for the CDR3: TGTGCCAGCAGCTTAAGTCTCGGGGGAACCATGGTTTTCTTT.

This sequence joins TRBV5-1 and TRBJ2-1; tentative D call: TRBD1 (5 bases). Germline V lookup: CDR1 SGHRS, CDR2 YFSETQ. The CDR3 loop spans 16 amino acids. The V and J ends lost 0 bases and 0 bases respectively, with 10 bases between them. The CDR3 bases are TGCGCCAGCAGCTTGGAGGGGATGAGCTCCTACAATGAGCAGTTCTTC. Protein: CASSLEGMSSYNEQFF.

J is TRBJ1-5 and V is TRBV15; TRBD1 is a possible D gene (5 bases). Germline V gene sequence: CDR1 LNHNV, CDR2 YYDKDF (reference sequence). The V and J ends lost 0 bases and 2 bases respectively, with 8 bases between them. The CDR3 contains 15 residues. The CDR3 loop is CATSREGAGNQPQHF. Here the CDR3 DNA reads TGTGCCACCAGCAGAGAAGGGGCTGGCAATCAGCCCCAGCATTTT.

This clone was detected only a few times. The genes are TRBV10-2 and TRBJ1-2; D unclear. V was trimmed by 2 bases and J by 4 bases, leaving 11 bases between them. Germline CDR1 is WSHSY and CDR2 is SAAADI. CDR3 length: 14 amino acids. CDR3 region: CASSERADSYGYTF. DNA of the CDR3: TGCGCCAGCAGTGAGCGGGCAGACTCCTATGGCTACACCTTC.

The CDR3 sequence is CAISELGGPYNEQFF. DNA of the CDR3: TGTGCCATCAGTGAGTTGGGGGGGCCTTACAATGAGCAGTTCTTC. This sequence joins TRBV10-3 and TRBJ2-1, with a weak D call TRBD2 (7 bases). CDR1 is ENHRY, CDR2 SYGVKD, per germline. The V gene lost 1 base and the J gene lost 4 bases, with 11 bases spanning the gap. This CDR3 is 15 amino acids long.

This clone appeared a single time. The chain joins TRBV2 to TRBJ1-2, with D perhaps TRBD1 (6 bases). Germline loops: CDR1 SNHLY, CDR2 FYNNEI. This CDR3 contains 14 residues. Trimming removed 3 bases from V and 7 bases from J, with 15 bases in between. The CDR3 DNA reads as TGTGCCAGCAGTGAGGGACAAACGGGTCGTGGCTACACCTTC. This translates into CASSEGQTGRGYTF.

This chain connects TRBV3-1 (or the pseudogene TRBV3-2) to TRBJ2-5; possibly TRBD2 for D (6 bases). Germline loops: CDR1 LGHDT, CDR2 YNNKEL (reference sequence). V lost 0 bases and J 1 base, leaving 15 bases between the germline ends. The CDR3 covers 17 residues. The CDR3 nucleotides are TGTGCCAGCAGCCAAGACCCCCCCGCGCGGGGCCAAGAGACCCAGTACTTC. Translated: CASSQDPPARGQETQYF.

The chain uses TRBV19 and TRBJ1-5, with D maybe TRBD1 (6 bases). Per germline, CDR1 LNHDA and CDR2 SQIVND (reference sequence). V was pared by 6 bases and J by 9 bases, with 15 bases between. The CDR3 loop spans 13 amino acids. DNA for the CDR3: TGTGCCAGTAGGGGAGGGGGAGCCGGGCCCCAGCATTTT. It specifies CASRGGGAGPQHF.

This clone was seen only once. For the CDR3, the DNA is TGTGCCAGCAGCCAAGACCCCAGCACAGATACGCAGTATTTT. It translates to CASSQDPSTDTQYF. This sequence joins TRBV3-1 (or the pseudogene TRBV3-2) and TRBJ2-3; D gene uncertain. V was trimmed by 0 bases and J by 0 bases, leaving 4 bases between them. The CDR3 consists of 14 residues. Germline V gives CDR1 LGHDT, CDR2 YNNKEL (reference sequence).

V usage is TRBV4-3 and J usage is TRBJ2-6; 12 bases fit TRBD2. V shed 0 bases, J shed 4 bases, and the junction held 10 bases outside the gene matches. The V gene's germline CDR1 is LGHNA and CDR2 YSLEER. There are 20 residues in the CDR3. Here the CDR3 reads CASSQDPLAGGPTGANVLTF. The CDR3 nucleotides read TGCGCCAGCAGCCAAGACCCGCTAGCGGGGGGGCCTACCGGGGCCAACGTCCTGACTTTC.

The V call is TRBV7-3, the J call TRBJ2-1, with TRBD2 matching over 12 bases. V shed 0 bases, J shed 0 bases, and the junction held 12 bases outside the gene matches. Germline-derived CDR1 and CDR2 are SGHTA and FQGTGA. CDR3 length: 21 amino acids. The CDR3 sequence: CASSLTDTSGGPSSSYNEQFF. In nucleotides, the CDR3 is TGTGCCAGCAGCTTAACTGATACTAGCGGGGGGCCCTCGAGCTCCTACAATGAGCAGTTCTTC.

This sequence joins TRBV2 and TRBJ2-1; possible D gene TRBD2, 6 bases. Germline values: CDR1 SNHLY, CDR2 FYNNEI. This CDR3 region has 14 residues. Trimming pared 5 bases from V and 1 base from J, leaving 9 bases between. In DNA, the CDR3 is TGTGCCAGCAGTTTGACTAGGTCCTACAATGAGCAGTTCTTC. Its translation: CASSLTRSYNEQFF.

The CDR3 here is CASSRDREYGYTF. The CDR3, as DNA: TGCGCCAGCAGCCGAGACAGGGAATATGGCTACACCTTC. The chain has TRBV4-1 and TRBJ1-2, with 7 bases lining up with TRBD1. CDR1 and CDR2 (germline): MGHRA, YSYEKL. V shed 4 bases, J shed 5 bases, and the junction held 4 bases outside the gene matches. The CDR3 extends over 13 amino acids.

This chain links TRBV5-1 with TRBJ2-3; TRBD2 agrees at 9 bases. This CDR3 is built from 15 residues. Unmatched junction bases numbered 1, after V lost 0 bases and J lost 2 bases. From germline, CDR1 is SGHRS and CDR2 YFSETQ. As DNA, the CDR3 is TGCGCCAGCAGCTTGGCTAGCGGGGTCACAGATACGCAGTATTTT. It specifies CASSLASGVTDTQYF. The full variable domain, rest sourced from reference TRBV5-1 and TRBJ2-3, is KAGVTQTPRYLIKTRGQQVTLSCSPISGHRSVSWYQQTPGQGLQFLFEYFSETQRNKGNFPGRFSGRQFSNSRSEMNVSTLELGDSALYLCASSLASGVTDTQYFGPGTRLTVL.

The table lists this clone with a count of one. The chain combines TRBV7-2 with TRBJ1-1; D is unclear. The CDR3 contains 16 residues. The V and J ends lost 10 bases and 1 base respectively, with 22 bases between them. Per germline, CDR1 SGHTA and CDR2 FQGNSA. The CDR3 region has the DNA TGTGCCACGCGCCGTTCGGTTGCTCGGCAGAACACTGAAGCTTTCTTT. Its protein is CATRRSVARQNTEAFF. Complete variable domain (other parts from reference TRBV7-2 and TRBJ1-1): GAGVSQSPSNKVTEKGKDVELRCDPISGHTALYWYRQSLGQGLEFLIYFQGNSAPDKSGLPSDRFSAERTGGSVSTLTIQRTQQEDSAVYLCATRRSVARQNTEAFFGQGTRLTVV.